The 26 T cell receptor beta chains in this list originate from one sample, sequenced in a study of blood T cell repertoires in COVID-19. Sequencing used immunoSEQ multiplex PCR; TCRdb keeps in-frame clones, though not all of them. The sample has 300,000 to 400,000 clones; around nine tenths are singletons. The specimen was PBMCs or T cells enriched from blood (not recorded which). These receptors were collected from a man under 40 who had recovered from COVID-19.

The rearrangement links TRBV3-1 (or the pseudogene TRBV3-2) to TRBJ1-1, with D tentatively TRBD1 (5 bases). From germline, CDR1 is LGHDT and CDR2 YNNKEL (reference sequence). CDR3 length: 15 amino acids. The V gene lost 0 bases and the J gene lost 5 bases, with 13 bases spanning the gap. Here the CDR3 reads CASSQDWGGWTEAFF. Here the CDR3 DNA reads TGTGCCAGCAGCCAAGATTGGGGGGGTTGGACTGAAGCTTTCTTT.

Comments on this clone: The sample contains more than one DNA sequence encoding this CDR3. The rearrangement links TRBV5-5 to TRBJ1-3; tentatively, D is TRBD1 (5 bases). The CDR3 runs 15 residues. Germline V gene data show CDR1 as SGHKS and CDR2 as YYEKEE (reference sequence). V was cut by 4 bases and J by 4 bases, with 15 bases left in between. The chain's CDR3 is CASSLDAGSGNTIYF. The CDR3 DNA reads as TGTGCCAGCAGCCTGGATGCAGGGTCAGGAAACACCATATATTTT. The whole variable domain, remainder taken from reference TRBV5-5 and TRBJ1-3, is DAGVTQSPTHLIKTRGQQVTLRCSPISGHKSVSWYQQVLGQGPQFIFQYYEKEERGRGNFPDRFSARQFPNYSSELNVNALLLGDSALYLCASSLDAGSGNTIYFGEGSWLTVV.

The rearrangement uses TRBV19 and TRBJ2-2; TRBD1 agrees at 10 bases. Looked up from germline, CDR1 is LNHDA and CDR2 is SQIVND (reference sequence). V lost 3 bases, J lost 0 bases, and 10 bases stayed unmatched. CDR3 length equals 19 residues. Here the CDR3 DNA reads TGTGCCAGTAGTATCATTCATATCGGACAGGGGGCGAACACCGGGGAGCTGTTTTTT. Amino acid sequence: CASSIIHIGQGANTGELFF.

The chain joins TRBV28 to TRBJ2-1, with TRBD2 matching over 10 bases. J lost 5 bases, V lost 5 bases, and 3 bases had no gene match. This CDR3 is built from 14 residues. Germline V lookup: CDR1 MDHEN, CDR2 SYDVKM. The CDR3 loop reads CASSRSGGDNEQFF. The CDR3 DNA sequence: TGTGCCAGCAGTCGAAGCGGGGGGGACAATGAGCAGTTCTTC.

The chain links TRBV6-5 to TRBJ2-5, with D tentatively TRBD1 (6 bases). This CDR3 is 14 amino acids long. The V and J ends lost 7 bases and 0 bases respectively, with 12 bases between them. Germline V gene lookup returns CDR1 MNHEY and CDR2 SVGAGI. The CDR3 loop reads CASKLTGHQETQYF. CDR3 in DNA: TGTGCCAGCAAGTTGACAGGTCACCAAGAGACCCAGTACTTC.

This clone was detected once. V usage is TRBV28 and J usage is TRBJ2-3, with a tentative D call TRBD1 (6 bases). CDR3 length: 15 residues. V was trimmed by 5 bases and J by 4 bases, leaving 16 bases between them. CDR1 is MDHEN and CDR2 is SYDVKM in the germline V gene. The CDR3 region has the DNA TGTGCCAGCAGTCTCCGACAGGCTGCCCCAGATACGCAGTATTTT. Its protein product is CASSLRQAAPDTQYF.

The V gene is TRBV11-1, the J gene TRBJ2-1; 15 bases are shared with TRBD2. The CDR3 has 15 residues. The germline V gene has CDR1 SGHAT and CDR2 FQDESV (reference sequence). V was clipped by 3 bases and J by 9 bases; unmatched bases: 3. DNA for the CDR3: TGTGCCAGCAGCTTTGGACTAGCGGGGGGGAGTGAGCAGTTCTTC. Translation gives CASSFGLAGGSEQFF.

This chain uses TRBV7-6 with TRBJ2-7; 7 bases fit TRBD1. The CDR3 extends over 16 amino acids. J gave up 0 bases and V 2 bases, and 7 bases lay outside the gene matches. CDR1 and CDR2 (germline): SGHVS, FNYEAQ. This CDR3 is CASSLRAGGSSYEQYF. CDR3 sequence (DNA): TGTGCCAGCAGCTTACGGGCAGGGGGAAGCTCCTACGAGCAGTACTTC.

The chain employs TRBV7-9 and TRBJ1-6; 7 nucleotides agree with TRBD1. The CDR3 totals 16 residues. Germline V gene data show CDR1 as SEHNR and CDR2 as FQNEAQ (reference sequence). V shed 1 base, J shed 5 bases, and the junction held 5 bases outside the gene matches. The CDR3 nucleotides are TGTGCCAGCAGCTTAGTCTTTGGGACAGATAATTCACCCCTCCACTTT. Translating it yields CASSLVFGTDNSPLHF.

In its sample, this clone was seen once. This sequence joins TRBV9 and TRBJ1-2; D is perhaps TRBD1 (5 bases). The germline V gene has CDR1 SGDLS and CDR2 YYNGEE. With 6 bases removed from V and 2 bases from J, the gap between germline ends came to 14 bases. The CDR3 contains 14 residues. Here the CDR3 DNA reads TGTGCCAGCAATCCCGACAGCCGGAACTATGGCTACACCTTC. As protein: CASNPDSRNYGYTF.

The genes are TRBV16 and TRBJ1-1; no clear D gene. The germline V gene encodes CDR1 KGHSY and CDR2 FQNENV. The CDR3 has 14 amino acids. V dropped 7 bases and J dropped 1 base, with 13 bases sitting between them. The CDR3 is CASTRTGKNTEAFF. CDR3 nucleotides: TGTGCCAGCACCCGGACGGGAAAGAACACTGAAGCTTTCTTT.

The chain recombines TRBV5-5 with TRBJ2-2; 7 nucleotides agree with TRBD2. J was trimmed by 5 bases and V by 2 bases; bases with no gene match: 9. This CDR3 region has 16 residues. CDR1 and CDR2 (germline): SGHKS, YYEKEE (reference sequence). CDR3 coding DNA: TGTGCCAGCAGCTTAGTTAGCGGGTTCGGAACCGGGGAGCTGTTTTTT. Its protein product is CASSLVSGFGTGELFF. The variable domain in full, with the rest retrieved from reference TRBV5-5 and TRBJ2-2, is DAGVTQSPTHLIKTRGQQVTLRCSPISGHKSVSWYQQVLGQGPQFIFQYYEKEERGRGNFPDRFSARQFPNYSSELNVNALLLGDSALYLCASSLVSGFGTGELFFGEGSRLTVL.

V gene TRBV19 combines with J gene TRBJ2-1; D is uncertain. CDR3 length: 13 residues. The germline V gene has CDR1 LNHDA and CDR2 SQIVND (reference sequence). V lost 3 bases to trimming and J lost 8 bases, with 11 bases between them. The CDR3 here is CASSMGGGYEQFF. The CDR3 coding sequence is TGTGCCAGTAGTATGGGTGGCGGCTATGAGCAGTTCTTC.

The rearrangement joins TRBV3-1 (or the pseudogene TRBV3-2) to TRBJ2-1, with D possibly being TRBD2 (6 bases). The CDR3 totals 16 residues. Germline-derived CDR1 and CDR2 are LGHDT and YNNKEL (reference sequence). The V end lost 4 bases, the J end lost 7 bases, and 20 bases lay between the germline ends. The CDR3 nucleotides read TGTGCCAGCAGCCTCTACCGGTGGGGGGTTATGAATGAGCAGTTCTTC. Its protein is CASSLYRWGVMNEQFF.

The rearrangement joins TRBV5-1 to TRBJ2-5, with 7 bases identical to TRBD1. The CDR3 totals 14 residues. CDR1 is SGHRS and CDR2 is YFSETQ in the germline V gene. The V segment lost 4 bases and the J segment 4 bases; nucleotides outside the gene matches: 7. CDR3 in amino acids: CASSRGTALETQYF. CDR3 DNA: TGCGCCAGCAGCCGTGGGACAGCGTTAGAGACCCAGTACTTC.

This chain joins TRBV7-8 and TRBJ1-2; D uncertain. Between the trimmed V and J ends, which lost 5 bases and 7 bases, there was a span of 17 bases. Per the germline V gene, CDR1 is SGHVS and CDR2 is FQNEAQ. The CDR3 is 14 amino acids. The CDR3 loop reads CASSPPVNDFGYTF. The CDR3 DNA is TGTGCCAGCAGCCCTCCCGTCAATGACTTTGGCTACACCTTC. Combining the CDR3 with reference TRBV7-8 and TRBJ1-2 gives the whole variable domain GAGVSQSPRYKVAKRGQDVALRCDPISGHVSLFWYQQALGQGPEFLTYFQNEAQLDKSGLPSDRFFAERPEGSVSTLKIQRTQQEDSAVYLCASSPPVNDFGYTFGSGTRLTVV.

This rearrangement joins TRBV19 to TRBJ2-7; possibly TRBD1 for D (6 bases). Germline CDR1 is LNHDA and CDR2 is SQIVND (reference sequence). The length of the CDR3 is 15 residues. V was shortened by 4 bases and J by 2 bases, with 15 bases between the two germline ends. The CDR3 is CASSNDRRRAYEQYF. The CDR3 nucleotides are TGTGCCAGTAGTAATGACAGGCGTAGGGCCTACGAGCAGTACTTC.

The V gene is TRBV24-1, the J gene TRBJ1-4; TRBD1 agrees at 10 bases. Losses at the gene ends were 3 bases for V and 8 bases for J; bases not matched to a gene: 2. The CDR3 spans 14 residues. CDR1 and CDR2 (germline): KGHDR, SFDVKD. CDR3 region: CATSDATGGEKLFF. CDR3 nucleotides: TGTGCCACCAGTGATGCGACAGGGGGCGAAAAACTGTTTTTT.

The V and J genes are TRBV5-4 and TRBJ1-1; D perhaps matches TRBD1 (5 bases). The CDR3 extends over 15 amino acids. Germline lookup yields CDR1 SGHNT and CDR2 YYREEE (reference sequence). V dropped 1 base and J dropped 4 bases, with 14 bases sitting between them. The CDR3 sequence is CASSLPRGGSTEAFF. CDR3 nucleotide sequence: TGTGCCAGCAGCTTGCCCCGCGGGGGGAGCACTGAAGCTTTCTTT.

The chain employs TRBV4-1 and TRBJ2-3; TRBD1 aligns across 7 bases. Germline V gives CDR1 MGHRA, CDR2 YSYEKL. CDR3 size: 16 residues. The V gene end was trimmed by 3 bases and the J gene end by 0 bases; junction bases not matched to a gene: 6. In nucleotides, the CDR3 is TGCGCCAGCAGCCACAACAGGGGCGTCAGCACAGATACGCAGTATTTT. It yields the protein CASSHNRGVSTDTQYF.

The gene calls are TRBV19 and TRBJ1-2; D might be TRBD1 (6 bases). The CDR3 sequence is 16 residues long. Germline V gene sequence: CDR1 LNHDA, CDR2 SQIVND (reference sequence). Trimming took 7 bases from V and 1 from J, leaving 19 bases between them. CDR3 sequence: CASKGDLARLNYGYTF. CDR3 DNA: TGTGCCAGTAAGGGGGACCTCGCCCGGCTTAACTATGGCTACACCTTC. The variable domain in full, with the rest retrieved from reference TRBV19 and TRBJ1-2, is DGGITQSPKYLFRKEGQNVTLSCEQNLNHDAMYWYRQDPGQGLRLIYYSQIVNDFQKGDIAEGYSVSREKKESFPLTVTSAQKNPTAFYLCASKGDLARLNYGYTFGSGTRLTVV.

The rearrangement joins TRBV9 to TRBJ2-2; D is uncertain. Germline CDR1 and CDR2: SGDLS and YYNGEE. Trimming removed 0 bases at V and 3 bases at J, with 15 bases between. The CDR3 is 17 amino acids. The CDR3 DNA reads TGTGCCAGCAGCGTAGCACGGTGGCGCGGTGACACCGGGGAGCTGTTTTTT. Amino acids: CASSVARWRGDTGELFF.

The chain couples TRBV19 to TRBJ1-2; TRBD1 aligns across 10 bases. V gave up 5 bases and J gave up 8 bases; unmatched junction bases: 11. The germline CDR1 and CDR2 sequences are LNHDA and SQIVND (reference sequence). CDR3 size: 15 residues. The CDR3 coding sequence is TGTGCCAGTAGTGTTGGGACAGGGGATCGCTTCGGCTACACCTTC. Encoded protein: CASSVGTGDRFGYTF.

The chain couples TRBV3-1 (or the pseudogene TRBV3-2) to TRBJ1-6, with 9 nucleotides matching TRBD1. The CDR3 is made up of 16 amino acids. Trimming cost V 4 bases and J 7 bases; bases outside gene matches: 8. Germline V CDR1 and CDR2: LGHDT, YNNKEL (reference sequence). Here the CDR3 DNA reads TGTGCCAGCAGCCCGAGGGGACAGGGAGACAATTCACCCCTCCACTTT. This translates into CASSPRGQGDNSPLHF.

V gene TRBV4-1 combines with J gene TRBJ2-7; the match to TRBD2 covers 8 bases. With V trimmed by 0 bases and J by 4 bases, 5 bases remained unmatched. The CDR3 covers 15 residues. CDR1 and CDR2 (germline): MGHRA, YSYEKL. CDR3 sequence reads: CASSQDRQRGYEQYF. For the CDR3, the DNA is TGCGCCAGCAGCCAAGATAGGCAGCGGGGGTACGAGCAGTACTTC.

The V call is TRBV12-3 or TRBV12-4, the J call TRBJ1-1; no definite D call. The CDR3 contains 12 residues. Between the trimmed V and J ends, which lost 7 bases and 10 bases, there was a span of 16 bases. This CDR3 reads CASIRSGRVAFF. CDR3 bases: TGTGCCAGCATCCGAAGCGGGAGAGTAGCTTTCTTT.